The T cell receptor beta chain described here comes from a study of blood T cell repertoires in COVID-19. Study context: COVID-19 samples collected from the United States, Italy and Spain covered acute and convalescent phases. From T cells, B-cell-depleted T cells, or PBMCs came the material, which was cDNA or gDNA.

Assay used: immunoSEQ multiplex PCR; TCRdb lists only in-frame clones, some missing. Here the sample spans about 260,000 clones, 85% to 90% being singletons. The length of the CDR3 is 15 residues. Germline CDR1 is SGHTA and CDR2 is FQGNSA. V was pared by 4 bases and J by 0 bases, with 5 bases of the junction left unmatched. The TCR sequence derives from a man aged 50 to 60 who had been exposed to COVID-19. Source material: PBMCs or T cells enriched from blood (not recorded which). The chain recombines TRBV7-2 with TRBJ2-7, with 8 bases lining up with TRBD2. Here the CDR3 DNA reads TGTGCCAGCAGCTCGACGCGGGGGGACTCCTACGAGCAGTACTTC. As protein: CASSSTRGDSYEQYF.